This T cell receptor (beta chain) was captured by sequencing in a study of identical twins. Findings of the study overall: Among beta out-of-frame sequences, excess sharing between twins appeared weaker. With abundant cord blood beta clonotypes, insertions were fewer; memory repertoires showed no such pattern.

This CDR3 is 15 amino acids long. TCRdb used MiXCR to reprocess the 5' RACE reads, holding one entry per CDR3 protein. This sample has 450,000 to 500,000 distinct CDR3 sequences, with over 11% found just once. This clonotype was seen a few times. The antigen is not known. Among all donors, each was a healthy Caucasian. This same sample was also taken into another study, of yellow fever vaccine responses in identical twins.

The origin of this receptor is a woman under 30 in good health. The chain uses TRBV21-1 and TRBJ2-7; the table calls TRBD2, which could not be checked here. TRBV21-1 is shown as a pseudogene. The sample taken for sequencing was CD4+ T cells sorted from blood. Here the CDR3 DNA reads TGTGCCAGCAGCAAAGTGGGCAGCGGGAGGGCCGAGCAGTACTTC. It yields the protein CASSKVGSGRAEQYF.